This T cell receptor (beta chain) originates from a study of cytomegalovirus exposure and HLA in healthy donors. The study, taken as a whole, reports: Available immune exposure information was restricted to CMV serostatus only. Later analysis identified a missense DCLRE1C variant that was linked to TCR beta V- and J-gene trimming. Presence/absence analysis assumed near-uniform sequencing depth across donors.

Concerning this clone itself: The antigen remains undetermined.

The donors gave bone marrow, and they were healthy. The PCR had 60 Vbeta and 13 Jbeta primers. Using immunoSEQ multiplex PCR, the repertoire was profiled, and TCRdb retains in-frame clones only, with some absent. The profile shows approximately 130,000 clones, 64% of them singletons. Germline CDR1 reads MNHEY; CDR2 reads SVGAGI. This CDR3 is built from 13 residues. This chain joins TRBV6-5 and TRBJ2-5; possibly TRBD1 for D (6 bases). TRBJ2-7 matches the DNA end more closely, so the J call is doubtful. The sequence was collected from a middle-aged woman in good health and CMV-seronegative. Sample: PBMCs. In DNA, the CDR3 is TGTGCCAGCAGTTACAACAGGGTCGACGAGCAGTACTTC. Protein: CASSYNRVDEQYF.